These T cell receptor beta chains were read from a single sample in a study of CD8 T cells in ankylosing spondylitis. MiXCR, applied by TCRdb to the 5' RACE reads, yields one record per CDR3 protein. The table records fewer than 550,000 distinct CDR3 sequences, roughly 5.3% of them present only once. The sequenced material came from blood, either unsorted or a sorted T cell fraction (not recorded which). Receptors originate from a male donor with ankylosing spondylitis. Both conserved end residues are part of each CDR3. D genes are given only for firm matches. Where a row states a size, it is once, few, many or the class of an expanded clone; other rows omit it.

clone size	D gene	J gene	V gene	CDR3 protein	CDR3 DNA
many	.	TRBJ1-2	TRBV6-6	CASSSRESGGYTF	TGTGCCAGCAGTTCCCGGGAAAGTGGGGGCTACACCTTC
many	.	TRBJ1-2	TRBV27	CASSFSGFRGYTF	TGTGCCAGCAGTTTTTCGGGCTTTAGGGGCTACACCTTC
.	TRBD1	TRBJ2-5	TRBV7-9	CASSSPGQGNLQETQYF	TGTGCCAGCAGCTCCCCCGGACAGGGCAATCTGCAAGAGACCCAGTACTTC
many	TRBD1	TRBJ2-2	TRBV10-3	CAISLRQGDTGELFF	TGTGCCATCAGTCTAAGACAGGGAGATACCGGGGAGCTGTTTTTT
many	.	TRBJ2-5	TRBV10-3	CAIRETRGETQYF	TGTGCCATCAGGGAAACAAGGGGAGAGACCCAGTACTTC
many	.	TRBJ1-2	TRBV6-6	CASTLRGSGGYTF	TGTGCCAGCACTTTAAGAGGAAGCGGGGGCTACACCTTC
many	.	TRBJ2-5	TRBV6-2/TRBV6-3	CASNERTAFQETQYF	TGTGCCAGCAACGAACGGACAGCCTTCCAAGAGACCCAGTACTTC
many	.	TRBJ2-5	TRBV11-2	CASSADLPPETQYF	TGTGCCAGCAGCGCCGACCTTCCCCCAGAAACCCAGTACTTC
many	.	TRBJ1-2	TRBV5-1	CASSLKGDYGYTF	TGCGCCAGCAGCTTGAAGGGCGACTATGGCTACACCTTC
many	.	TRBJ2-1	TRBV20-1	CSARPFSGIYNEQFF	TGCAGTGCTAGACCCTTTAGCGGAATCTACAATGAGCAGTTCTTC
.	.	TRBJ2-2	TRBV20-1	CSGARHVGTGELFF	TGCAGTGGGGCCAGGCACGTGGGCACCGGGGAGCTGTTTTTT
many	.	TRBJ2-1	TRBV5-1	CASSLAAGLYNEQFF	TGCGCCAGCAGCTTGGCCGCGGGCCTCTACAATGAGCAGTTCTTC
many	.	TRBJ2-3	TRBV9	CASSAFLSAVDTQYF	TGTGCCAGCAGCGCCTTTCTTAGCGCCGTAGATACGCAGTATTTT
many	.	TRBJ1-6	TRBV12-3/TRBV12-4	CASSSAGPYSPLHF	TGTGCCAGCAGTTCAGCAGGGCCGTATTCACCCCTCCACTTT
many	.	TRBJ2-5	TRBV7-6	CASSFLGGGSQETQYF	TGTGCCAGCAGCTTCCTTGGTGGGGGGAGCCAAGAGACCCAGTACTTC
many	.	TRBJ1-1	TRBV12-3/TRBV12-4	CASSWTAPNTEAFF	TGTGCCAGCAGCTGGACGGCTCCGAACACTGAAGCTTTCTTT
many	.	TRBJ1-1	TRBV5-1	CASSFQGTEAFF	TGCGCCAGCAGCTTTCAGGGGACTGAAGCTTTCTTT
many	.	TRBJ1-4	TRBV7-2	CASSLTREEKLFF	TGTGCCAGCAGCTTAACGAGAGAGGAAAAACTGTTTTTT
many	TRBD2	TRBJ2-7	TRBV7-2	CASSSRTLPGGIEQYF	TGTGCCAGCAGCTCGCGGACGCTCCCCGGGGGGATTGAGCAGTACTTC
few	TRBD2	TRBJ2-7	TRBV5-1	CASSLVSGTYEQYF	TGCGCCAGCAGCTTGGTTAGCGGGACGTACGAGCAGTACTTC
many	TRBD1	TRBJ2-2	TRBV5-6	CASSGDDRAVGELFF	TGTGCCAGCAGCGGTGACGACAGGGCTGTAGGGGAGCTGTTTTTT
.	TRBD2	TRBJ2-1	TRBV18	CASSPPSGRANEQFF	TGTGCCAGCTCTCCCCCTAGCGGGAGGGCCAATGAGCAGTTCTTC
many	.	TRBJ2-1	TRBV28	CASQVWRETYNEQFF	TGTGCCAGCCAGGTGTGGCGGGAAACCTACAATGAGCAGTTCTTC
many	.	TRBJ2-1	TRBV9	CASSVAPRGAYNEQFF	TGTGCCAGCAGCGTAGCTCCAAGGGGCGCTTACAATGAGCAGTTCTTC
many	.	TRBJ1-1	TRBV7-3	CASSLTHNVAGDATEAFF	TGTGCCAGCAGCTTAACCCACAATGTGGCAGGGGACGCCACTGAAGCTTTCTTT
.	.	TRBJ2-2	TRBV25-1	CASSELIAVGTGELFF	TGTGCCAGCAGTGAATTGATAGCGGTGGGCACCGGGGAGCTGTTTTTT
many	.	TRBJ1-1	TRBV7-2	CASSETASEAFF	TGTGCCAGCAGCGAGACAGCTTCTGAAGCTTTCTTT
.	TRBD1	TRBJ2-1	TRBV29-1	CSVEGRGPLNEQFF	TGCAGCGTTGAAGGCAGGGGGCCCCTGAATGAGCAGTTCTTC